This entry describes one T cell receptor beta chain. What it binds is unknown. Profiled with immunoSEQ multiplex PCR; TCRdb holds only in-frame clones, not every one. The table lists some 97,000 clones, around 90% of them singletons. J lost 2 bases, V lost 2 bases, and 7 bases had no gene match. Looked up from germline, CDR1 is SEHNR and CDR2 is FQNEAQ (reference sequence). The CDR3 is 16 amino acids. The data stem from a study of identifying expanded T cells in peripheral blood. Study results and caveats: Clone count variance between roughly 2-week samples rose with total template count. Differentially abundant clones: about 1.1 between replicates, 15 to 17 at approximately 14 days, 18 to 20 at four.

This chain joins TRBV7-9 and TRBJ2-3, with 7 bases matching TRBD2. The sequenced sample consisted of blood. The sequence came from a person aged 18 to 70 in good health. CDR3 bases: TGTGCCAGCAGCTTACATCTAGCGGCCATCACAGATACGCAGTATTTT. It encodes CASSLHLAAITDTQYF. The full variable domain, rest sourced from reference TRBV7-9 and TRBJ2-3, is DTGVSQNPRHKITKRGQNVTFRCDPISEHNRLYWYRQTLGQGPEFLTYFQNEAQLEKSRLLSDRFSAERPKGSFSTLEIQRTEQGDSAMYLCASSLHLAAITDTQYFGPGTRLTVL.